Listed below are T cell receptor beta chains from one sample, sequenced in a study of HIV-infected patients and healthy controls. TCRdb processed the 5' RACE reads anew with MiXCR; each CDR3 protein has one entry. Of approximately 9,300 distinct CDR3 sequences in the sample, over 9.5% are singletons; the top ten hold more than 15%. The specimen was blood, collected before antiretroviral therapy. These receptors came from an adult with HIV infection. Each CDR3 is given with its conserved first and last residue. Each record gives: clone size, J gene, D gene, V gene, CDR3 DNA, CDR3 protein. A D gene is named only where the DNA matches it firmly. Size values are once, few and many counts, or a class for expanded clones, and some rows have none.

clone size: NA; J gene: TRBJ2-7; D gene: NA; V gene: TRBV14; CDR3 DNA: TGTGCCAGCCAAGCCTACATTGACCCAGCCTACGAGCAGTACTTC; CDR3 protein: CASQAYIDPAYEQYF
clone size: NA; J gene: TRBJ2-1; D gene: TRBD2; V gene: TRBV20-1; CDR3 DNA: TGCAGGGGATCTAGCGGGAGGGCAGTGGAGCAGTTCTTC; CDR3 protein: CRGSSGRAVEQFF
clone size: many; J gene: TRBJ2-2; D gene: TRBD2; V gene: TRBV20-1; CDR3 DNA: TGCAGTGCTAGTCGGGGGGCGAACACCGGGGAGCTGTTTTTT; CDR3 protein: CSASRGANTGELFF
clone size: many; J gene: TRBJ2-7; D gene: TRBD1; V gene: TRBV11-2; CDR3 DNA: TGTGCCAGCAGCCTATATGGACAGGGCAGGCTGAGCTCCTACGAGCAGTACTTC; CDR3 protein: CASSLYGQGRLSSYEQYF
clone size: many; J gene: TRBJ2-7; D gene: NA; V gene: TRBV7-8; CDR3 DNA: TGTGCCAGCAGCTCCAACGGCGGCGAGCAGTACTTC; CDR3 protein: CASSSNGGEQYF
clone size: many; J gene: TRBJ1-6; D gene: NA; V gene: TRBV3-1; CDR3 DNA: TGTGCCAGCAGGGGGGGGCAGGGATCACCCCTCCACTTT; CDR3 protein: CASRGGQGSPLHF
clone size: many; J gene: TRBJ2-7; D gene: TRBD1; V gene: TRBV28; CDR3 DNA: TGTGCCACAATCCGACAGGGTAGGTCCTACGAGCAGTACTTC; CDR3 protein: CATIRQGRSYEQYF
clone size: NA; J gene: TRBJ2-1; D gene: NA; V gene: TRBV5-4; CDR3 DNA: TGTGCCAGCAGCCCCGACTACCCCAATGAGCAGTTCTTC; CDR3 protein: CASSPDYPNEQFF
clone size: NA; J gene: TRBJ2-3; D gene: TRBD1; V gene: TRBV19; CDR3 DNA: TGTGCCAGTAGTCCAGGGGGCTTTAGCACAGATACGCAGTATTTT; CDR3 protein: CASSPGGFSTDTQYF
clone size: many; J gene: TRBJ2-1; D gene: TRBD1; V gene: TRBV7-9; CDR3 DNA: TGTGCCAGCAGCTTGGGACAGGGGGCGCGGAATGAGCAGTTCTTC; CDR3 protein: CASSLGQGARNEQFF